This T cell receptor beta chain is from a study of CD8 T cells in Susac syndrome. Whole-study findings and limits: The study recognized that the number of individuals in its TCR sequencing and HLA analysis was relatively small.

V was trimmed by 6 bases and J by 0 bases, leaving 9 bases between them. There are 15 residues in the CDR3. CDR1 SNHLY and CDR2 FYNNEI come from the germline V gene. The sequenced target, TCR beta, came from blood CD8+ and CD4+ T cells. Details on this clonotype: No antigen is known for it.

RNA was extracted with the RNeasy kit, and a quantity of roughly 0.5 to 1 ug was reverse transcribed using random hexamers. Across 54 Vbeta and 13 Jbeta, immunoSEQ multiplex PCR amplified TCR beta CDR3. TCRdb itself ran the immunoSEQ multiplex PCR reads through MiXCR, one entry per CDR3 protein. Among under 350,000 distinct CDR3 sequences listed, about 90% were seen once. This clonotype was sampled from a human donor with multiple sclerosis. This chain links TRBV2 with TRBJ2-6, with D unresolved. The source material was CD4+ T cells from PBMCs. CDR3 sequence: CASSAQSSGANVLTF. The CDR3 DNA follows: TGTGCCAGCAGCGCCCAGAGCTCTGGGGCCAACGTCCTGACTTTC. The full variable domain, with the rest looked up from reference TRBV2 and TRBJ2-6, is EPEVTQTPSHQVTQMGQEVILRCVPISNHLYFYWYRQILGQKVEFLVSFYNNEISEKSEIFDDQFSVERPDGSNFTLKIRSTKLEDSAMYFCASSAQSSGANVLTFGAGSRLTVL.